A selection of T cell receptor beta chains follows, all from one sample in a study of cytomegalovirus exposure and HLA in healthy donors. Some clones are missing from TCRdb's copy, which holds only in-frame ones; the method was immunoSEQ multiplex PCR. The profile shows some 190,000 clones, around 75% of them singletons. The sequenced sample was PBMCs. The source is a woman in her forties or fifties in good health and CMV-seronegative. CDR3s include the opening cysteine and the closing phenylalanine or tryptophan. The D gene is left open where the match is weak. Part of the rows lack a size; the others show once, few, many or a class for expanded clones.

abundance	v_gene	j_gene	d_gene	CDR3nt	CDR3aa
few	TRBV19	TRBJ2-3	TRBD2	TGTGCCAGTCGACTAGCGGGCGAGACGCAGTATTTT	CASRLAGETQYF
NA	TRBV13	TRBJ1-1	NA	TGTGCCAGCAGCCCGCTCGGGGGAAGAGTCACTGAAGCTTTCTTT	CASSPLGGRVTEAFF
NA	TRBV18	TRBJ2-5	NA	TGTGCCAGCTCACCATTTGAGCTGAAAGAGACCCAGTACTTC	CASSPFELKETQYF
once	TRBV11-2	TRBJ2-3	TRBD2	TGTGCCAGCAGTTCGGGACTAGCAGTCACAGATACGCAGTATTTT	CASSSGLAVTDTQYF
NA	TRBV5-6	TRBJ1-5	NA	TGTGCCAGCAGCTTGGCCATGGACAGTGGGCAGCCCCAGCATTTT	CASSLAMDSGQPQHF
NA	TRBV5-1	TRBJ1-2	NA	TGCGCCAGCAGCTTGGGACAAAACTATGGCTACACCTTC	CASSLGQNYGYTF
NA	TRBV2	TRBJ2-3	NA	TGTGCCAGCAGTGAAGCCGGGGCAGATACGCAGTATTTT	CASSEAGADTQYF
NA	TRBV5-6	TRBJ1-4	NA	TGTGCCAGCAGCTCTCTGGGGCAGGGTAATGAAAAACTGTTTTTT	CASSSLGQGNEKLFF
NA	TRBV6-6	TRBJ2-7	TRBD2	TGTGCCACCCTCAGGGGACTAGCGACTTTAGGCTACGAGCAGTACTTC	CATLRGLATLGYEQYF
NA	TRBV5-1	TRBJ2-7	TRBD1	TGCGCCAGCAGCTTGCGGGGACAGGGCTTCACCTACGAGCAGTACTTC	CASSLRGQGFTYEQYF
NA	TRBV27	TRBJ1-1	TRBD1	TGTGCCAGCAGTTTCGACAGGGGACACACTGAAGCTTTCTTT	CASSFDRGHTEAFF
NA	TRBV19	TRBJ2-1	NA	TGTGCCAGTAGTATGAGCCCGATCTCCTACAATGAGCAGTTCTTC	CASSMSPISYNEQFF
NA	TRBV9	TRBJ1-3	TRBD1	TGTGCCAGCAGCCCAGGGGGGACAGGGGGTTTGGGTACTGGAAACACCATATATTTT	CASSPGGTGGLGTGNTIYF
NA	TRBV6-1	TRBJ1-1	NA	TGTGCCAGCAGTGACAGAATGAACACTGAAGCTTTCTTT	CASSDRMNTEAFF
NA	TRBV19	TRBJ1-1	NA	TGTGCCAGTAGTAGGATTCGGGACACTGACACTGAAGCTTTCTTT	CASSRIRDTDTEAFF
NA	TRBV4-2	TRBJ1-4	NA	TGTGCCAGCAGCGCCTCAGGCCTTAATGAAAAACTGTTTTTT	CASSASGLNEKLFF
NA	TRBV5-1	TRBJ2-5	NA	TGCGCCAGCAGCTCTGGGGGCCAGACCCAGTACTTC	CASSSGGQTQYF
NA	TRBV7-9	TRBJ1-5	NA	TGTGCCAGCAGCTCGGCAGGGCCCAATCAGCCCCAGCATTTT	CASSSAGPNQPQHF
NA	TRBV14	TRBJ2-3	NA	TGTGCCAGCAGCCATATGGGGGCTAGCACAGATACGCAGTATTTT	CASSHMGASTDTQYF
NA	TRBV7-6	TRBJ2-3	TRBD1	TGTGCCAGCAGCTCCGGACAGGGCACAGATACGCAGTATTTT	CASSSGQGTDTQYF